Following are 19 T cell receptor beta chains from one sample sequenced in a study of CD8 T cells in Susac syndrome. Reverse transcription used about 0.45 to 1 ug RNA and random hexamers. From the immunoSEQ multiplex PCR reads, TCRdb called clonotypes with MiXCR, one entry per CDR3 protein. The repertoire holds around 130,000 distinct CDR3 sequences, with roughly 92% as singletons. Sequencing was performed on CD4+ T cells from PBMCs. All receptors derive from a human donor in good health.

V is TRBV7-2 and J is TRBJ1-5; D is undetermined. Germline V CDR1 and CDR2: SGHTA, FQGNSA. V lost 3 bases to trimming and J lost 3 bases, with 9 bases between them. This CDR3 comprises 14 residues. As DNA, the CDR3 is TGTGCCAGCAGCTTTTCGGGGTTCAATCAGCCCCAGCATTTT. Encoded protein: CASSFSGFNQPQHF.

This chain links TRBV30 with TRBJ1-2; 9 bases are shared with TRBD1. Germline lookup yields CDR1 GTSNPN and CDR2 SVGIG (reference sequence). The CDR3 totals 16 residues. The CDR3 DNA reads as TGTCCCTCCGGCGCGGGACAGGGCGCAGCTAACTATGGCTACACCTTC. Protein: CPSGAGQGAANYGYTF.

The rearrangement joins TRBV5-6 to TRBJ2-1, with D possibly being TRBD1 or TRBD2 (5 bases each). Germline V gene data show CDR1 as SGHDT and CDR2 as YYEEEE. CDR3 length: 16 amino acids. Trimming removed 0 bases from V and 5 bases from J, with 15 bases in between. Here the CDR3 reads CASSLERGGWHNEQFF. The CDR3 nucleotides read TGTGCCAGCAGCTTGGAACGGGGCGGCTGGCACAATGAGCAGTTCTTC.

The chain recombines TRBV7-2 with TRBJ1-1; D perhaps matches TRBD1 (5 bases). With 4 bases removed from V and 1 base from J, the gap between germline ends came to 10 bases. CDR1 and CDR2 (germline): SGHTA, FQGNSA. There are 14 residues in the CDR3. As DNA, the CDR3 is TGTGCCAGCAGCTCCTCGACAGCGAACACTGAAGCTTTCTTT. Its translation is CASSSSTANTEAFF.

The gene calls are TRBV3-1 and TRBJ1-2, with 7 bases that match TRBD1. J was trimmed by 6 bases and V by 3 bases; bases with no gene match: 7. From germline, CDR1 is LGHDT and CDR2 YNNKEL (reference sequence). This CDR3 spans 14 amino acids. The CDR3, as DNA: TGTGCCAGCAGCCACGGGACAGACGCACATGGCTACACCTTC. Translation gives CASSHGTDAHGYTF.

V and J are TRBV7-9 and TRBJ2-7; 7 positions match TRBD1. The CDR3 length is 14 residues. The germline V gene encodes CDR1 SEHNR and CDR2 FQNEAQ (reference sequence). Trimming cost V 5 bases and J 0 bases; bases outside gene matches: 4. The CDR3 loop is CASSTTGTSYEQYF. CDR3 in DNA: TGTGCCAGCAGCACGACAGGGACCTCCTACGAGCAGTACTTC. Together with reference TRBV7-9 and TRBJ2-7, the CDR3 gives the full variable domain: DTGVSQNPRHKITKRGQNVTFRCDPISEHNRLYWYRQTLGQGPEFLTYFQNEAQLEKSRLLSDRFSAERPKGSFSTLEIQRTEQGDSAMYLCASSTTGTSYEQYFGPGTRLTVT.

This clonotype appeared a single time. No DNA is shown, since the ends of the CDR3 on it are uncertain; the CDR3 is the one TCRdb lists. The chain is built from TRBV7-8 and TRBJ1-1; TRBD1 is the table's D call and was not checked against the DNA. 15 amino acids form the CDR3, both terminal residues included. CDR1 is SGHVS, CDR2 FQNEAQ, per germline. The chain's CDR3 is CASSSFGAAELEAFF.

J is TRBJ2-6 and V is TRBV3-1; TRBD1 matches at 8 bases. The ends lost 4 bases at V and 4 bases at J; junction bases unmatched: 6. Germline-derived CDR1 and CDR2 are LGHDT and YNNKEL (reference sequence). The CDR3 consists of 16 residues. CDR3 protein: CASSPWTGSGANVLTF. CDR3 coding DNA: TGTGCCAGCAGCCCATGGACAGGGAGCGGGGCCAACGTCCTGACTTTC.

This chain connects TRBV29-1 to TRBJ1-4; the match to TRBD1 covers 8 bases. Per germline, CDR1 SQVTM and CDR2 ANQGSEA. The CDR3 spans 14 residues. V lost 2 bases and J lost 5; bases outside the gene matches: 4. The CDR3 coding sequence is TGCAGCGTTGAATCTGGACAGGGCAATGAAAAACTGTTTTTT. Protein sequence: CSVESGQGNEKLFF.

The chain couples TRBV12-3 or TRBV12-4 to TRBJ2-1, with a possible D match to TRBD2 (6 bases). V lost 6 bases and J lost 9, with 18 bases in between. The CDR3 extends over 14 amino acids. CDR3 protein: CASSLGGRFGEQFF. The CDR3 nucleotides are TGTGCCAGCAGCCTCGGAGGGAGATTTGGTGAGCAGTTCTTC.

The chain recombines TRBV7-8 with TRBJ2-5; 11 bases agree with TRBD2. The germline V gene has CDR1 SGHVS and CDR2 FQNEAQ. This CDR3 spans 18 amino acids. Losses at the gene ends were 5 bases for V and 2 bases for J; bases not matched to a gene: 13. The CDR3 spells CASSHTSGSGGIQETQYF. DNA for the CDR3: TGTGCCAGCAGCCACACTAGCGGGAGCGGTGGAATACAAGAGACCCAGTACTTC.

This chain's CDR3 is CASSYSGRNTGELFF. The DNA for the CDR3 is TGTGCCAGCAGTTATAGCGGGCGGAACACCGGGGAGCTGTTTTTT. The chain recombines TRBV7-3 with TRBJ2-2; 7 nucleotides align to TRBD2. Trimming removed 6 bases from V and 1 base from J; junction bases left unmatched: 5. This CDR3 is 15 amino acids long. The germline V gene has CDR1 SGHTA and CDR2 FQGTGA.

The chain couples TRBV18 to TRBJ1-1, with TRBD1 as a possible D gene (6 bases). V dropped 5 bases and J dropped 5 bases, with 12 bases sitting between them. CDR1 is KGHSH and CDR2 is LQKENI in the germline V gene. The CDR3 loop spans 13 amino acids. For the CDR3, the DNA is TGTGCCAGCTCAGCACAGGGACAAACTGAAGCTTTCTTT. Residues: CASSAQGQTEAFF.

As for this clonotype: The junction departs from germline at one end; a sequencing error may be responsible. The chain couples TRBV7-7 to TRBJ2-2, with 7 bases identical to TRBD1. Germline V gene sequence: CDR1 SSHAT, CDR2 FNYEAQ (reference sequence). The CDR3 consists of 15 residues. CDR3 DNA sequence: TGTGCTAGCAGCCTTAGACAGGGGAACACCGGGGAGCTGTTTTTT. Amino acid sequence: CASSLRQGNTGELFF.

This clonotype was detected only once. The CDR3 region has the DNA TGTGCCAGTTCCGGGACAGGGGTGTCCGGGGAGCTGTTTTTT. It yields the protein CASSGTGVSGELFF. This chain uses TRBV19 with TRBJ2-2; TRBD1 matches at 10 bases. This CDR3 has 14 residues. Trimming removed 8 bases from V and 6 bases from J; junction bases left unmatched: 6. CDR1 LNHDA and CDR2 SQIVND come from the germline V gene (reference sequence).

This sequence joins TRBV25-1 and TRBJ2-2; TRBD2 might be the D (6 bases). V was shortened by 8 bases and J by 5 bases, with 6 bases between the two germline ends. Germline CDR1 and CDR2: MGHDK and SYGVNS. The CDR3 has 11 residues. The DNA for the CDR3 is TGTGCCAGCGGGAGGACCGGGGAGCTGTTTTTT. Translated, it gives CASGRTGELFF.

This clonotype appeared a few times. This chain uses TRBV23-1 with TRBJ2-7, with D unclear. TRBV23-1 is filed as an ORF, its function uncertain. The CDR3 spans 16 residues. Trimming removed 0 bases at V and 2 bases at J, with 14 bases between. This CDR3 reads CASSQSSAQHTYEQYF. The DNA for the CDR3 is TGCGCCAGCAGTCAATCAAGTGCACAGCATACCTACGAGCAGTACTTC.

The V gene is TRBV12-3 or TRBV12-4, the J gene TRBJ2-4; no clear D. Deletions cut 3 bases from V and 6 bases from J, with 9 bases between. The CDR3 totals 13 residues. The CDR3 DNA sequence: TGTGCCAGCAGTTTGAGTGATAGAAACATTCAGTACTTC. This codes for CASSLSDRNIQYF.

V is TRBV4-1 and J is TRBJ1-1; tentative D call: TRBD1 (6 bases). This CDR3 is 16 amino acids long. Germline values: CDR1 MGHRA, CDR2 YSYEKL. Trimming left V 0 bases short and J 0 bases short, with 11 bases between. The CDR3 region is CASSQEGPGVNTEAFF. CDR3 bases: TGCGCCAGCAGCCAAGAGGGGCCAGGGGTGAACACTGAAGCTTTCTTT.